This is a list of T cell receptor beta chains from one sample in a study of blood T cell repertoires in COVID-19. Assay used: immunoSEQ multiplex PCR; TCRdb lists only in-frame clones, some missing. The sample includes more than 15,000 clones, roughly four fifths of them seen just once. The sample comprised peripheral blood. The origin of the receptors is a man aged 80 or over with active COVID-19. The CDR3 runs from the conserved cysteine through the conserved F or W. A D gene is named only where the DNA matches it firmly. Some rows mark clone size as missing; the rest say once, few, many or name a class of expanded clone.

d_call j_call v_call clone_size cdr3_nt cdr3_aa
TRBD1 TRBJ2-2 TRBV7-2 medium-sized TGTGCCAGCACCCCCGGGACAGCGAACACCGGGGAGCTGTTTTTT CASTPGTANTGELFF
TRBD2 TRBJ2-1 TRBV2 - TGTGCCAGCAGTGATCTAGCGGGAGGGTTCTACAATGAGCAGTTCTTC CASSDLAGGFYNEQFF
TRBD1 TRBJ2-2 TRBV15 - TGTGCCACCGAGGGACAGGGGGCCGGGGAGCTGTTTTTT CATEGQGAGELFF
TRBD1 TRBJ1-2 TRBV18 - TGTGCCAGCTCGCCGGGACAGGGCTGGGACTATGGCTACACCTTC CASSPGQGWDYGYTF
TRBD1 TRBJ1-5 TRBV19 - TGTGCCAGTAGTAGGGACAGGGGTGATCAGCCCCAGCATTTT CASSRDRGDQPQHF
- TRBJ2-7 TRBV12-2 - - CASRFASGNYEQYF
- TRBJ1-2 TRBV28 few TGTGCCAGCAGTTTGAAGGGGTACTATGGCTACACCTTC CASSLKGYYGYTF
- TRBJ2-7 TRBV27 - TGTGCCAGCAGTTTATTGAGTTCCTACGAGCAGTACTTC CASSLLSSYEQYF
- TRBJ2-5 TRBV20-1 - TGCAGTGCTATCAGCGAAGAGACCCAGTACTTC CSAISEETQYF
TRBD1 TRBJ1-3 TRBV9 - TGTGCCAGCAGCGAGACACAGGGGGCAAACACCATATATTTT CASSETQGANTIYF
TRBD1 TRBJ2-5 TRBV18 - TGTGCCAGCTCACCTACGACAGGGGGCTCGGGGACCCAGTACTTC CASSPTTGGSGTQYF
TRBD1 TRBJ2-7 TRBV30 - TGTGCCTGGAGTGACCCCAGGGGGAATGTCTACGAGCAGTACTTC CAWSDPRGNVYEQYF
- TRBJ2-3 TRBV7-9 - TGTGCCAGCAGGGCAGGGGCGATCACAGATACGCAGTATTTT CASRAGAITDTQYF
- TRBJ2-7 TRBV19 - TGTGCCAGTAGTACCGCTAGTTATGGCGAGCAGTACTTC CASSTASYGEQYF
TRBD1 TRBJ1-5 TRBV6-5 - TGTGCCAGCAGTTATAGGACAGGGTCGGGGCCCCAGCATTTT CASSYRTGSGPQHF
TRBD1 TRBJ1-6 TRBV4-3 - TGCGCCAGCAGCCCGGGACAGGGTAATTCACCCCTCCACTTT CASSPGQGNSPLHF
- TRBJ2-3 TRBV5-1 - TGCGCCAGCAGCTTGGGGAGCACCTTTGGGGATACGCAGTATTTT CASSLGSTFGDTQYF
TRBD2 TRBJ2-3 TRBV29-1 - TGCAGCATCCATTGGTCTAGCGGGAGGGCAGATACGCAGTATTTT CSIHWSSGRADTQYF
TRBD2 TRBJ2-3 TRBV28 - TGTGCCAGCAGCCCTGCGATGAGCGGGAGTAGAAGGACAGATACGCAGTATTTT CASSPAMSGSRRTDTQYF
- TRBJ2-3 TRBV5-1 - TGCGCCAGCAGCTTGGGAGGATCCACAGATACGCAGTATTTT CASSLGGSTDTQYF
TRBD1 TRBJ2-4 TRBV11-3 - TGTGCCAGCAGCTTATTTTTTCAGGGGGCTGCCAAAAACATTCAGTACTTC CASSLFFQGAAKNIQYF
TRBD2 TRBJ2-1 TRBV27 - TGTGCCAGCAGTCCGTCCCCTTTTAGCGGGAGCCTCAATGAGCAGTTCTTC CASSPSPFSGSLNEQFF
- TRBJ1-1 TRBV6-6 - TGTGCCAGCAGTCTCCTCCAGGGCGGGATGAACACTGAAGCTTTCTTT CASSLLQGGMNTEAFF
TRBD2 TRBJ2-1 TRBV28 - TGTGCCAGCAGTCGGGGACTAGCGGGAAGATACAATGAGCAGTTCTTC CASSRGLAGRYNEQFF
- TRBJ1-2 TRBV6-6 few TGTGCCAGCAGTCAACAGGGTTATGGCTACACCTTC CASSQQGYGYTF
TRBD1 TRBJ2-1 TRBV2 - TGTGCCGGCCAAGGGGGCGGTGAGCAGTTCTTC CAGQGGGEQFF
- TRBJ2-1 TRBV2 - TGTGCCAGCAGGGAGGACTCGAGCTCCTACAATGAGCAGTTCTTC CASREDSSSYNEQFF
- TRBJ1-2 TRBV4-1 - TGCGCCAGCAGCCAAGAAAGCAACCCTAACTATGGCTACACCTTC CASSQESNPNYGYTF
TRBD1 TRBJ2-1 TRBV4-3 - TGCGCCAGCAGCCAAATGCCACCGGGACAGGGGGCGTTTAATGAGCAGTTCTTC CASSQMPPGQGAFNEQFF
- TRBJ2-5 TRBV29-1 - TGCAGCGTCGGCGCAGGCCAAGAGACCCAGTACTTC CSVGAGQETQYF
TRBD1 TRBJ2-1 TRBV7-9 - TGTGCCAGCAGCCCAGGGACAGGGGGATTCAATGAGCAGTTCTTC CASSPGTGGFNEQFF
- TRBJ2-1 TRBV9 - TGTGCCAGCAGCGTAGAGAGCGGAAGTTACGGTGAGCAGTTCTTC CASSVESGSYGEQFF
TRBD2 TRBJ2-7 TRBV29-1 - TGCAGCGCCGGACTAGCGGGAGTTGGGGAGCAGTACTTC CSAGLAGVGEQYF
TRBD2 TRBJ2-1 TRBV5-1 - TGCGCCAGCAGCTTAGGTAGCGGGAGGTACTCCTACAATGAGCAGTTCTTC CASSLGSGRYSYNEQFF
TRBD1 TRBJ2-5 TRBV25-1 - TGTGCCAGCAGTGAATTGGGTCAGGGGGCAAAAGAGACCCAGTACTTC CASSELGQGAKETQYF
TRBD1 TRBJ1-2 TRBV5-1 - TGCGCCAGCAGCGCCACCGGGACAGGGGGCGAAGGCTACACCTTC CASSATGTGGEGYTF
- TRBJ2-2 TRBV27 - TGTGCCAGCAGTTTCTCTTACACCGGGGAGCTGTTTTTT CASSFSYTGELFF
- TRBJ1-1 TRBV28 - TGTGCCAGCATCCAGGGACATCGGAACACTGAAGCTTTCTTT CASIQGHRNTEAFF
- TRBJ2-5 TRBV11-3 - TGTGCCAGCAGGACCCCGGGGAGGACCCAGTACTTC CASRTPGRTQYF
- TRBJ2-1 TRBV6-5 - TGTGCCAGCAGTCCGGGAGTTGTCAATGAGCAGTTCTTC CASSPGVVNEQFF
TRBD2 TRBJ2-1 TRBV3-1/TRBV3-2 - TGTGCCAGCAGCCAATTACTAGCGGACTCCTACAATGAGCAGTTCTTC CASSQLLADSYNEQFF
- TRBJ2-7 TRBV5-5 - TGTGCCAGCAGCAGGGGACTTGATGCCTACGAGCAGTACTTC CASSRGLDAYEQYF
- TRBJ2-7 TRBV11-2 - TGTGCCAGCAGCGCTGATCCCGGTTCCCTCGAGCAGTACTTC CASSADPGSLEQYF
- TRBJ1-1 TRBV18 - TGTGCCAGCTCACCAGAACAAGACACTGAAGCTTTCTTT CASSPEQDTEAFF
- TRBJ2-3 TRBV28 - TGTGCCAGCAGTTTACAGGCAGATACGCAGTATTTT CASSLQADTQYF
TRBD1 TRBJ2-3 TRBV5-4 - TGTGCCAGCAGCCTGCCAACAGGGGCGGGCGCAGATACGCAGTATTTT CASSLPTGAGADTQYF
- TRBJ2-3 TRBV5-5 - TGTGCCAGCAGCAGTGGAGTGGAGGGCACGCAGTATTTT CASSSGVEGTQYF
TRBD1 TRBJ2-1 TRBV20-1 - TGCAGTGCTAGTGCACCAGGGGGCAATGAGCAGTTCTTC CSASAPGGNEQFF
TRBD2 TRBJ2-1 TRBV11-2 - TGTGCCAGCAGCCGTCGGCTAGCGGGAGCAATGTTCTACAATGAGCAGTTCTTC CASSRRLAGAMFYNEQFF
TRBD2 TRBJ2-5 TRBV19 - TGTGCCACTTCCTCCGAAGCGGGAGGGCACCAAGAGACCCAGTACTTC CATSSEAGGHQETQYF
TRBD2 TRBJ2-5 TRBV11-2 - TGTGCCAGCAGCTTAGAGGGTCTAGCGGGAGTAGAGACCCAGTACTTC CASSLEGLAGVETQYF
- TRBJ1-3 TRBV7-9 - TGTGCCAGCAGTTCCCAGCGGATCTCTGGAAACACCATATATTTT CASSSQRISGNTIYF
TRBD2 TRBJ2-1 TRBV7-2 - TGTGCCAGCAGCTTATTCGTCCCGGGACTAGGTTCCTACAATGAGCAGTTCTTC CASSLFVPGLGSYNEQFF
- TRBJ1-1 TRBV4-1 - TGCGCCAGCAGCCCACCTCCGGGGAGAAACACTGAAGCTTTCTTT CASSPPPGRNTEAFF
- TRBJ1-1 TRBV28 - TGTGCCAGCAGTTTAGGGGGGGGATTCGAAGCTTTCTTT CASSLGGGFEAFF
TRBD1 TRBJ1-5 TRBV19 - TGTGCCAGTAGTCCGGGACAGTGGGACAATCAGCCCCAGCATTTT CASSPGQWDNQPQHF
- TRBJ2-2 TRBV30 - TGTGCCTGGAGTAAACAGGGTGTCGGGGAGCTGTTTTTT CAWSKQGVGELFF
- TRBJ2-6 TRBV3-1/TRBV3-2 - TGTGCCAGCAGCCCGAACGGGGGTAACTCTGGGGCCAACGTCCTGACTTTC CASSPNGGNSGANVLTF